The 11 T cell receptor beta chains below were found in one sample sequenced in a study of blood T cell repertoires in COVID-19. TCRdb's copy holds only in-frame clones and misses some; the assay was immunoSEQ multiplex PCR. The sample yields 200,000 to 300,000 clones, 90% seen once. Material: peripheral blood. These TCRs come from a woman between 35 and 50 years old with acute or convalescent COVID-19.

The chain links TRBV5-1 to TRBJ2-7, with 8 bases fitting TRBD1. V was clipped by 4 bases and J by 3 bases; unmatched bases: 6. Germline CDR1 reads SGHRS; CDR2 reads YFSETQ. The CDR3 length is 14 residues. The CDR3, as DNA: TGCGCCAGCAGCCAAATGGACAGGGACTACGAGCAGTACGTC. Residues: CASSQMDRDYEQYV.

The chain employs TRBV4-1 and TRBJ1-1, with D maybe TRBD1 (5 bases). Germline-derived CDR1 and CDR2 are MGHRA and YSYEKL. The CDR3 runs to 14 residues. Between the trimmed V and J ends, which lost 0 bases and 10 bases, there was a span of 15 bases. The chain's CDR3 is CASSQDGAGKRAFF. In DNA, the CDR3 is TGCGCCAGCAGCCAAGATGGGGCAGGGAAGAGAGCTTTCTTT.

This chain uses TRBV5-1 with TRBJ2-1; 10 bases fit TRBD2. The CDR3 is made up of 16 amino acids. The germline V gene has CDR1 SGHRS and CDR2 YFSETQ. J lost 8 bases, V lost 1 base, and 9 bases had no gene match. As DNA, the CDR3 is TGCGCCAGCAGCTTGAGTAGCGGGGGGAGTATCCATGAGCAGTTCTTC. Its protein product is CASSLSSGGSIHEQFF.

CDR3 protein: CASSPDDRGLPNTGELFF. CDR3 sequence (DNA): TGTGCCAGCAGCCCTGACGACAGGGGGCTACCGAACACCGGGGAGCTGTTTTTT. The chain links TRBV14 to TRBJ2-2; 10 bases are a match to TRBD1. The CDR3 has 18 residues. Germline CDR1 SGHDN, CDR2 FVKESK. Trimming took 4 bases from V and 0 from J; bases not matched to a gene: 8.

The chain has TRBV27 and TRBJ1-2; 10 bases are a match to TRBD1. The length of the CDR3 is 15 residues. Germline values: CDR1 MNHEY, CDR2 SMNVEV (reference sequence). V shed 5 bases and J 6 bases; nucleotides not matched to a gene: 9. CDR3 in amino acids: CASSRTGGRLDGYTF. The CDR3 DNA is TGTGCCAGCAGTCGGACAGGGGGTAGGTTGGATGGCTACACCTTC.

This clone was picked up one time. This chain links TRBV5-1 with TRBJ2-5; TRBD1 is a possible D gene (6 bases). Germline V gene sequence: CDR1 SGHRS, CDR2 YFSETQ. The CDR3 totals 17 residues. V gave up 1 base and J gave up 7 bases, with 23 bases separating them. As DNA, the CDR3 is TGCGCCAGCAGCTTGTGGGGTTTGGGGGACACCTATGGGACCCAGTACTTC. It is translated as CASSLWGLGDTYGTQYF.

This clone turned up a few times. The V and J genes are TRBV30 and TRBJ1-2; 7 bases fit TRBD1. The CDR3 has 12 residues. Germline V lookup: CDR1 GTSNPN, CDR2 SVGIG (reference sequence). The junction had 5 bases not matched to a gene; V was cut back by 0 bases and J by 10 bases. The CDR3 nucleotides are TGTGCCTGGAGTGTGTGGGACAGTACCTACACCTTC. This gives the protein CAWSVWDSTYTF.

V is TRBV18 and J is TRBJ2-1, with D possibly being TRBD1 (6 bases). CDR3 length: 15 residues. Germline CDR1 reads KGHSH; CDR2 reads LQKENI. The V and J ends lost 2 bases and 4 bases respectively, with 12 bases between them. This CDR3 reads CASSPGADRYNEQFF. Written as DNA, the CDR3 is TGTGCCAGCTCACCAGGTGCGGACAGATACAATGAGCAGTTCTTC.

In this sample, this clone turned up once. The CDR3: CASSFGQGARYTEAFF. The CDR3 region has the DNA TGTGCCAGCAGCTTCGGACAGGGGGCGCGATACACTGAAGCTTTCTTT. This chain joins TRBV5-4 and TRBJ1-1; 11 nucleotides line up with TRBD1. V was pared by 2 bases and J by 3 bases, with 6 bases of the junction left unmatched. The CDR3 spans 16 residues. Germline values: CDR1 SGHNT, CDR2 YYREEE (reference sequence).

This sequence joins TRBV27 and TRBJ2-5; TRBD1 matches at 11 bases. The ends lost 4 bases at V and 4 bases at J; junction bases unmatched: 8. The CDR3 covers 16 residues. Germline V gene data show CDR1 as MNHEY and CDR2 as SMNVEV (reference sequence). The CDR3 DNA follows: TGTGCCAGCAGTTCCGTCGGGACAGGGGGTCGAGAGACCCAGTACTTC. Its protein is CASSSVGTGGRETQYF.

This chain joins TRBV2 and TRBJ1-6; the match to TRBD1 covers 8 bases. From germline, CDR1 is SNHLY and CDR2 FYNNEI. There are 15 residues in the CDR3. V was clipped by 8 bases and J by 7 bases; unmatched bases: 10. The CDR3 sequence is CASSDPRGLNSPLHF. The CDR3 DNA reads as TGTGCCAGCTCGGACCCCAGGGGGCTCAATTCACCCCTCCACTTT.